One and the same sample provided the 9 T cell receptor beta chains below, sequenced in a study of T cell responses to AZD1222 COVID-19 vaccine. Some clones are missing from TCRdb's copy, which holds only in-frame ones; the method was immunoSEQ multiplex PCR. The sample has 75,000 to 95,000 clones, roughly nine tenths seen once. The sequencing used peripheral blood, collected on day 0 of AZD1222 vaccination. All receptors derive from an adult in good health.

The chain joins TRBV6-2 or TRBV6-3 to TRBJ2-1; 7 nucleotides line up with TRBD1. Germline V gene sequence: CDR1 MNHEY, CDR2 SVGEGT. V was pared by 4 bases and J by 4 bases, with 10 bases of the junction left unmatched. The CDR3 is 16 residues long. The CDR3 bases are TGTGCCAGCAGTTCATACGACAGGGTTATGTACAATGAGCAGTTCTTC. Its protein product is CASSSYDRVMYNEQFF.

The chain has TRBV4-3 and TRBJ2-1, with D perhaps assigned TRBD1 or TRBD2 (6 bases each). CDR3 length equals 16 residues. Germline V gene data show CDR1 as LGHNA and CDR2 as YSLEER. Trimming took 0 bases from V and 8 from J, leaving 17 bases between them. CDR3 residues: CASSQEGAGGNYEQFF. The CDR3 DNA sequence: TGCGCCAGCAGCCAAGAGGGGGCCGGGGGCAACTATGAGCAGTTCTTC.

The chain's CDR3 is CASSFSQGLNSPLHF. The CDR3 DNA reads TGTGCCAGCAGCTTCTCACAGGGGTTGAATTCACCCCTCCACTTT. This sequence joins TRBV7-2 and TRBJ1-6; 7 bases are shared with TRBD1. V was pared by 3 bases and J by 7 bases, with 6 bases of the junction left unmatched. The CDR3 has 15 residues. Germline V gives CDR1 SGHTA, CDR2 FQGNSA.

This clone appeared a single time. J is TRBJ1-6 and V is TRBV7-9, with D possibly being TRBD1 (6 bases). CDR1 is SEHNR and CDR2 is FQNEAQ in the germline V gene (reference sequence). The CDR3 sequence is 14 residues long. V was cut by 5 bases and J by 5 bases, with 10 bases left in between. The DNA for the CDR3 is TGTGCCAGCAGCCCGGGACAAGATAATTCACCCCTCCACTTT. Its protein product is CASSPGQDNSPLHF.

The chain carries TRBV7-6 and TRBJ2-1; 7 bases are shared with TRBD2. The germline CDR1 and CDR2 sequences are SGHVS and FNYEAQ. The CDR3 has 16 residues. V was pared by 4 bases and J by 2 bases, with 8 bases of the junction left unmatched. The chain's CDR3 is CASSYLGGGAYNEQFF. The DNA for the CDR3 is TGTGCCAGCAGCTACTTGGGCGGGGGTGCCTACAATGAGCAGTTCTTC. The full variable domain, rest sourced from reference TRBV7-6 and TRBJ2-1, is GAGVSQSPRYKVTKRGQDVALRCDPISGHVSLYWYRQALGQGPEFLTYFNYEAQQDKSGLPNDRFSAERPEGSISTLTIQRTEQRDSAMYRCASSYLGGGAYNEQFFGPGTRLTVL.

Here the CDR3 DNA reads TGTGCCAGCAGCCCGAGACAGGGTCGGGTTAATGATGGCTACACCTTC. The encoded protein is CASSPRQGRVNDGYTF. This chain joins TRBV5-5 and TRBJ1-2, with 7 bases aligning to TRBD1. Per the germline V gene, CDR1 is SGHKS and CDR2 is YYEKEE (reference sequence). The CDR3 is made up of 16 amino acids. V shed 4 bases, J shed 6 bases, and the junction held 15 bases outside the gene matches.

The V call is TRBV29-1, the J call TRBJ2-1, with D unclear. Germline CDR1 SQVTM, CDR2 ANQGSEA. V was trimmed by 3 bases and J by 12 bases, leaving 18 bases between them. The CDR3 contains 13 residues. As DNA, the CDR3 is TGCAGCGTTGACCCTGGAATGAGAGGTCCGCAGTTCTTC. It is translated as CSVDPGMRGPQFF.

This clone was counted between two and nine times. The chain is built from TRBV11-3 and TRBJ1-6; D possibly corresponds to TRBD1 (6 bases). V lost 5 bases, J lost 3 bases, and 14 bases lay in between. The germline CDR1 and CDR2 sequences are SGHNT and YENEEA. The length of the CDR3 is 16 residues. The CDR3 nucleotides are TGTGCCAGCAGCCCCGTCCGGGACAACTATAATTCACCCCTCCACTTT. It translates to CASSPVRDNYNSPLHF.

This chain joins TRBV7-3 and TRBJ2-7, with unresolved D. The CDR3 totals 13 residues. Trimming took 2 bases from V and 2 from J, leaving 7 bases between them. Germline-derived CDR1 and CDR2 are SGHTA and FQGTGA. The CDR3 loop is CASSLDLAYEQYF. The CDR3 coding sequence is TGTGCCAGCAGCTTAGACCTGGCCTACGAGCAGTACTTC.